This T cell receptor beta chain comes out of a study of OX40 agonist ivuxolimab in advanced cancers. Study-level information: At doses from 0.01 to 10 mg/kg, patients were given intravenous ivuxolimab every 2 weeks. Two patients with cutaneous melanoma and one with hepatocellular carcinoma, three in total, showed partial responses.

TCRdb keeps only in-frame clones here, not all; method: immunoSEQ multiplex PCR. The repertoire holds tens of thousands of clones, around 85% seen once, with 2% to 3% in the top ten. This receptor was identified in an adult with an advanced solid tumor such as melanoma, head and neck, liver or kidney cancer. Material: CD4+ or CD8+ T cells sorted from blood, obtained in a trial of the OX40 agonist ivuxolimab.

CDR3 in amino acids: CASSPRSGTGGEQYF. The CDR3 DNA reads as TGTGCCAGCTCTCCCCGTTCCGGGACAGGGGGCGAGCAGTACTTC. The chain combines TRBV18 with TRBJ2-7; 11 bases are a match to TRBD1. Unmatched junction bases numbered 10, after V lost 6 bases and J lost 6 bases. This CDR3 region has 15 residues. Germline values: CDR1 KGHSH, CDR2 LQKENI.